This is a list of T cell receptor beta chains from one sample in a study of cytomegalovirus exposure and HLA in healthy donors. Data came from immunoSEQ multiplex PCR; TCRdb stores just in-frame clones and leaves some out. The top ten clones hold around 10% of a sample with 110,000 or so clones, 74% of them seen once. Sequenced sample: PBMCs. The receptors originated from a woman in her fifties or sixties in good health and CMV-seropositive. Both conserved end residues are part of each CDR3. The order of the fields is D gene, clone size, J gene, V gene, CDR3 DNA, CDR3 protein. D genes are given only for firm matches. Clone size is given for some rows only: seen once, a few or many times, or a class if the clone is expanded.

>-|-|TRBJ1-1|TRBV9
TGTGCCAGCAGCTTCCTCCCCCAGGGGTCCACTGAAGCTTTCTTT
CASSFLPQGSTEAFF
>-|-|TRBJ1-2|TRBV7-3
TGTGCCAGCAGCCCAGGTTCAGCCCCTTCTGGCTACACCTTC
CASSPGSAPSGYTF
>TRBD2|-|TRBJ2-3|TRBV5-1
TGCGCCAGCAGCCCCGGACTAGCGGGAAGCACAGATACGCAGTATTTT
CASSPGLAGSTDTQYF
>-|-|TRBJ2-3|TRBV6-6
TGTGCCAGCAGTCCTGGTCTGGCCCGCGATACGCAGTATTTT
CASSPGLARDTQYF
>TRBD2|-|TRBJ2-3|TRBV2
TGTGCCAGCAATCATCGGGAGGGGGATACGCAGTATTTT
CASNHREGDTQYF
>TRBD2|-|TRBJ2-1|TRBV7-2
TGTGCCAGCAGCTTAGTTGGGACTAGCGGAGACAATGAGCAGTTCTTC
CASSLVGTSGDNEQFF
>TRBD2|-|TRBJ2-5|TRBV5-1
TGCGCCAGCAGAGTGACTAGCGGGACAACCCTAGAGACCCAGTACTTC
CASRVTSGTTLETQYF
>TRBD1|few|TRBJ1-1|TRBV6-5
TGTGCCAGTCACACAGGGGGTGGGAGCACTGAAGCTTTCTTT
CASHTGGGSTEAFF
>TRBD2|-|TRBJ2-1|TRBV28
TGTGCCAGCCAGCTAGCGGGAGACTACAATGAGCAGTTCTTC
CASQLAGDYNEQFF
>-|-|TRBJ1-2|TRBV4-3
TGCGCCAGCAGCCGATCCAGACAGGACTATGGCTACACCTTC
CASSRSRQDYGYTF
>-|-|TRBJ1-5|TRBV11-2
TGTGCCAGCAGCTTATCAGGGGGCAATCAGCCCCAGCATTTT
CASSLSGGNQPQHF
>TRBD2|-|TRBJ2-1|TRBV6-5
TGTGCCAGCAGTTACGCGGGAGGGTGGGATGAGCAGTTCTTC
CASSYAGGWDEQFF
>-|-|TRBJ2-2|TRBV5-1
TGCGCCAGCAGTATGGGACAAAGTTCCGGGGAGCTGTTTTTT
CASSMGQSSGELFF
>-|-|TRBJ1-5|TRBV4-1
TGCGCCAGCAGCCCTCAGGAGAGGACAGATCACAATCAGCCCCAGCATTTT
CASSPQERTDHNQPQHF
>-|-|TRBJ2-1|TRBV28
TGTGCCAGCAGTTTCGGGGATATCTATGAGCAGTTCTTC
CASSFGDIYEQFF
>-|-|TRBJ2-2|TRBV5-6
TGTGCCAGCAGCTTGGGCCTCCGCCTATTCGCGAACACCGGGGAGCTGTTTTTT
CASSLGLRLFANTGELFF
>-|-|TRBJ1-3|TRBV7-9
TGTGCCAGCAGCTTAGGCAGGGTGGACACCATATATTTT
CASSLGRVDTIYF
>-|-|TRBJ1-1|TRBV7-9
TGTGCCAGCGCCGCGCTAATAACAGGGTACACTGAAGCTTTCTTT
CASAALITGYTEAFF
>TRBD1|-|TRBJ1-5|TRBV28
TGTGCCAGCAGTCCCCGGGACAGGGCGGGGCAGCCCCAGCATTTT
CASSPRDRAGQPQHF
>-|-|TRBJ1-1|TRBV13
TGTGCCAGCAGCTTACATACAGGGTGGGTTGCAGGCACTGAAGCTTTCTTT
CASSLHTGWVAGTEAFF
>-|-|TRBJ1-1|TRBV27
TGTGCCAGCACCGCGGGCATGAACACTGAAGCTTTCTTT
CASTAGMNTEAFF
>TRBD1|-|TRBJ2-1|TRBV6-1
TGTGCCAGCACACGGGACAGGGCCAACAATGAGCAGTTCTTC
CASTRDRANNEQFF
>-|-|TRBJ1-2|TRBV19
TGTGCCAGTAGTATAGGACAGGACAGCTACACCTTC
CASSIGQDSYTF
>-|once|TRBJ1-4|TRBV6-5
TGTGCCAGCAGTTACTCGAACGGGTTAAATGAAAAACTGTTTTTT
CASSYSNGLNEKLFF
>-|few|TRBJ1-4|TRBV2
TGTGCCAGCAGTGTCGGGGTACTAGGCGAAAAACTGTTTTTT
CASSVGVLGEKLFF
>-|-|TRBJ2-7|TRBV5-1
TGCGCCAGCAGACCCGGACACGAAACCTACGAGCAGTACTTC
CASRPGHETYEQYF
>-|-|TRBJ2-1|TRBV20-1
TGCAGTGCTAGCGGAACGGGGGAGCAGTTCTTC
CSASGTGEQFF
>TRBD1|-|TRBJ1-1|TRBV4-3
TGCGCCAGCAGGCCGAATATCGGGACAGGGTTGAACACTGAAGCTTTCTTT
CASRPNIGTGLNTEAFF
>TRBD1|-|TRBJ1-1|TRBV9
TGTGCCAGCAGCGTAGAAACAGGGGGTCGCACTGAAGCTTTCTTT
CASSVETGGRTEAFF